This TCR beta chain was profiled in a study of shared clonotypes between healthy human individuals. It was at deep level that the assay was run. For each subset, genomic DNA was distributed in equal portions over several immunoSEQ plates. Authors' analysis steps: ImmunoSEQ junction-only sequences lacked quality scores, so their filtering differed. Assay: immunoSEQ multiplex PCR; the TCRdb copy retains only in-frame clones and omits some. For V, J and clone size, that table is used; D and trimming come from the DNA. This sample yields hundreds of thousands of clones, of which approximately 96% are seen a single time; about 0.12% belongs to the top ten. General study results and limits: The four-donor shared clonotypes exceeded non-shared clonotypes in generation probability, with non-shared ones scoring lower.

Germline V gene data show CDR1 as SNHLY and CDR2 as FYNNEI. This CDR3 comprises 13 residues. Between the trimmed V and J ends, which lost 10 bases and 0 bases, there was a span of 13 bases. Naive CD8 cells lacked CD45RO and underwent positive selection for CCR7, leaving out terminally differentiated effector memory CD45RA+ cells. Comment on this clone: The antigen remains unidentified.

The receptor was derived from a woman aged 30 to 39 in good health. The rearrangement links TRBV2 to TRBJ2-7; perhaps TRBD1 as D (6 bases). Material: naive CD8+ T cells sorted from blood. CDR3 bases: TGTGCCACCGAGGACAGTAGCTCCTACGAGCAGTACTTC. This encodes CATEDSSSYEQYF.